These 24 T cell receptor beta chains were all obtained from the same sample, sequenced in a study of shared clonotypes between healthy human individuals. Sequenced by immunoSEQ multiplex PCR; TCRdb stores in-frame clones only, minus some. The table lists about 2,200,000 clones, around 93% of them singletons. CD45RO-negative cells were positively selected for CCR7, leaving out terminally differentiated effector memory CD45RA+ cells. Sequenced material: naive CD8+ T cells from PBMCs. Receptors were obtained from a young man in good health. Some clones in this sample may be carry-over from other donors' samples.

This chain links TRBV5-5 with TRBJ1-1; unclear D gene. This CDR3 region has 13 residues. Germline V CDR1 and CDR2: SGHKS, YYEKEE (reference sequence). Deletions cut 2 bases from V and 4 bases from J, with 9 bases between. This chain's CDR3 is CASSFGPLTEAFF. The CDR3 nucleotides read TGTGCCAGCAGCTTTGGACCGCTCACTGAAGCTTTCTTT.

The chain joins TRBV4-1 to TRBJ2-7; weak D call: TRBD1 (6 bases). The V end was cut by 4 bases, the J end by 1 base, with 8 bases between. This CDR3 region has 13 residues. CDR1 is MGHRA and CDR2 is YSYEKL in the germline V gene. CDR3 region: CASSRGQSYEQYF. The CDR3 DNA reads TGCGCCAGCAGCCGCGGACAGTCCTACGAGCAGTACTTC.

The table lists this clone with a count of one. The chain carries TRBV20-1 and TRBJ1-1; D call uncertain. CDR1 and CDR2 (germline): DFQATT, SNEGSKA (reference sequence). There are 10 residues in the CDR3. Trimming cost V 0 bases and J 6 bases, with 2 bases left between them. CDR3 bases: TGCAGTGCTAGAGAGGCTGAAGCTTTCTTT. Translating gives CSAREAEAFF.

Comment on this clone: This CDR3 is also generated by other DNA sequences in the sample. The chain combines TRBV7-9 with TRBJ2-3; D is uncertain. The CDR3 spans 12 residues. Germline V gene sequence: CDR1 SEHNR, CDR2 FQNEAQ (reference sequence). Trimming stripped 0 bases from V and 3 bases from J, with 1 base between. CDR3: CASSLATDTQYF. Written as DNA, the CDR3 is TGTGCCAGCAGCTTAGCGACAGATACGCAGTATTTT.

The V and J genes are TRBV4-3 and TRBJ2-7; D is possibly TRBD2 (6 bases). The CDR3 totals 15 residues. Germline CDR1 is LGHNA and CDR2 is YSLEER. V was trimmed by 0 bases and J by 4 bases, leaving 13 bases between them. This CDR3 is CASSQERGIGYEQYF. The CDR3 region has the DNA TGCGCCAGCAGCCAAGAGCGGGGTATTGGATACGAGCAGTACTTC.

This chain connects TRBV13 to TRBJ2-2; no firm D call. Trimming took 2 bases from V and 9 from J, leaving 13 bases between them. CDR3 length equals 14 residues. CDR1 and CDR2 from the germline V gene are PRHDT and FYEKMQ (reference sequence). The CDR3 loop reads CASSLFTERRELFF. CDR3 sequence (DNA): TGTGCCAGCAGCTTATTCACAGAGAGGAGGGAGCTGTTTTTT.

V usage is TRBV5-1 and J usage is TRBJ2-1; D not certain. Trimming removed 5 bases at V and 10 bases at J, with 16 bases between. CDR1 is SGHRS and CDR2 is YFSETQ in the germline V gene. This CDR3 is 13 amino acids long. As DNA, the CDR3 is TGCGCCAGCAGTCGCCCAGACCCAAGGGAGCAGTTCTTC. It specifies CASSRPDPREQFF.

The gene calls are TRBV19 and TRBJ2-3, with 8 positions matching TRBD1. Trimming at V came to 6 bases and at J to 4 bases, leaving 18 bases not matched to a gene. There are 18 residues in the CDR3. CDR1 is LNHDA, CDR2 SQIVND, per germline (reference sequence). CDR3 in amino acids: CASRTRDSLRGLADTQYF. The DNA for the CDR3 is TGTGCCAGTAGGACCCGGGACTCACTCAGGGGGCTGGCAGATACGCAGTATTTT. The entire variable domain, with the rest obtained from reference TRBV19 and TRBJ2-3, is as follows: DGGITQSPKYLFRKEGQNVTLSCEQNLNHDAMYWYRQDPGQGLRLIYYSQIVNDFQKGDIAEGYSVSREKKESFPLTVTSAQKNPTAFYLCASRTRDSLRGLADTQYFGPGTRLTVL.

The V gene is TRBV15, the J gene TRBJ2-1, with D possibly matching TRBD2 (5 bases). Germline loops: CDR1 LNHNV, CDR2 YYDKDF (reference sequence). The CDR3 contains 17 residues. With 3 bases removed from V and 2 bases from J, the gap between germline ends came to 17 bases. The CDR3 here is CATSREKDSGAYNEQFF. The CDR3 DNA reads TGTGCCACCAGCAGGGAAAAGGACTCCGGGGCCTACAATGAGCAGTTCTTC.

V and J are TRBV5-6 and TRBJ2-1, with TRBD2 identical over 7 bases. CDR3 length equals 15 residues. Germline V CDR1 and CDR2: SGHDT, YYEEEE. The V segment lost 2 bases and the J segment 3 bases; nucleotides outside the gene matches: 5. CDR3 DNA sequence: TGTGCCAGCAGCTTTTTTGCGGGGGACTACAATGAGCAGTTCTTC. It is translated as CASSFFAGDYNEQFF.

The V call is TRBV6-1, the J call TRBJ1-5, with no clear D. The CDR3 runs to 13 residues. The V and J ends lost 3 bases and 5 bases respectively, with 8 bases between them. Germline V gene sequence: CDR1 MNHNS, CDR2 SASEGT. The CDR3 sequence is CASSDFWYQPQHF. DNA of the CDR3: TGTGCCAGCAGTGACTTCTGGTATCAGCCCCAGCATTTT.

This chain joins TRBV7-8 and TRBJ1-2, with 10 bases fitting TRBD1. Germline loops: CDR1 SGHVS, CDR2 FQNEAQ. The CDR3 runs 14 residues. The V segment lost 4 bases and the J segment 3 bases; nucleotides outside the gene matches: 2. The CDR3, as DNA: TGTGCCAGCAGCTCGACAGGGGGCGACTATGGCTACACCTTC. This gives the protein CASSSTGGDYGYTF.

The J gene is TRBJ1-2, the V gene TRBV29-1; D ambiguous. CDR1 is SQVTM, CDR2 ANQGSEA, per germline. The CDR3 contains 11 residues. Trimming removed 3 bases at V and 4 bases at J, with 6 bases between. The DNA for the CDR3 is TGCAGCGTTGAGTTGATCTATGGCTACACCTTC. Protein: CSVELIYGYTF.

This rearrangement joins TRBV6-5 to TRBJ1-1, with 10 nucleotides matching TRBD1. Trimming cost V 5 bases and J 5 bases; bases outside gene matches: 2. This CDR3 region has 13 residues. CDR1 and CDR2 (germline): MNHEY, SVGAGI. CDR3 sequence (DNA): TGTGCCAGCAGTCGGACAGGGGGAACTGAAGCTTTCTTT. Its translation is CASSRTGGTEAFF.

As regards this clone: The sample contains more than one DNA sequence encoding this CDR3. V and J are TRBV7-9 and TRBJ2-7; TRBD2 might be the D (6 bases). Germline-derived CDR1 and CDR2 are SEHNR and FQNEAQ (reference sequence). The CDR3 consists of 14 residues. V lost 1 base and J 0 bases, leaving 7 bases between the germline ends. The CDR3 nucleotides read TGTGCCAGCAGCTTAGTGGGGGGCTCCTACGAGCAGTACTTC. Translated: CASSLVGGSYEQYF. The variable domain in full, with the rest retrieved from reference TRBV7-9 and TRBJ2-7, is DTGVSQNPRHKITKRGQNVTFRCDPISEHNRLYWYRQTLGQGPEFLTYFQNEAQLEKSRLLSDRFSAERPKGSFSTLEIQRTEQGDSAMYLCASSLVGGSYEQYFGPGTRLTVT.

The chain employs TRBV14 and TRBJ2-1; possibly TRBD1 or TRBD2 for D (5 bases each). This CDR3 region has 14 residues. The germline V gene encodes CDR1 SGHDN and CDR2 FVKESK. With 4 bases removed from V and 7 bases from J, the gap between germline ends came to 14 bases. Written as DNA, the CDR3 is TGTGCCAGCAGCCCTAATAACGGGGCGAATGAGCAGTTCTTC. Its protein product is CASSPNNGANEQFF.

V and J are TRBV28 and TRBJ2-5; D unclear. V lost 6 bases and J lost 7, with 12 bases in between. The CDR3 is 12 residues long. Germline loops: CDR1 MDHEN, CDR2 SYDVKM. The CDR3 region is CASSLVYGTQYF. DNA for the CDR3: TGTGCCAGCAGCCTAGTATATGGGACCCAGTACTTC. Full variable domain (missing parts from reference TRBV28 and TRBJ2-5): DVKVTQSSRYLVKRTGEKVFLECVQDMDHENMFWYRQDPGLGLRLIYFSYDVKMKEKGDIPEGYSVSREKKERFSLILESASTNQTSMYLCASSLVYGTQYFGPGTRLLVL.

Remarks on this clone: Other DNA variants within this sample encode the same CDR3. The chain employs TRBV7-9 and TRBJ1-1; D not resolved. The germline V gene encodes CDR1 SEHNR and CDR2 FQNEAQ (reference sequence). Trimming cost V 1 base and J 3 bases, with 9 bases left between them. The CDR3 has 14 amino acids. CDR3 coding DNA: TGTGCCAGCAGCTTAGTAGCGGGAGACACTGAAGCTTTCTTT. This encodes CASSLVAGDTEAFF.

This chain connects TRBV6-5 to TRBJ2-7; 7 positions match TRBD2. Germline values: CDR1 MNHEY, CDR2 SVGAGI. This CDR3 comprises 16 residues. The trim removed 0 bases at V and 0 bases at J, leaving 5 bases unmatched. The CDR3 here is CASSYSPTSTSYEQYF. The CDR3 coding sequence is TGTGCCAGCAGTTACTCGCCGACTAGCACCTCCTACGAGCAGTACTTC.

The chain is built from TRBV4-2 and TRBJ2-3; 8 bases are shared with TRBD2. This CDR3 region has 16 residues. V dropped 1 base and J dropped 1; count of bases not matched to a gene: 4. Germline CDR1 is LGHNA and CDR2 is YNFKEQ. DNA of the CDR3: TGTGCCAGCAGCCAAGTTAATAGCGGGGGCACAGATACGCAGTATTTT. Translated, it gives CASSQVNSGGTDTQYF.

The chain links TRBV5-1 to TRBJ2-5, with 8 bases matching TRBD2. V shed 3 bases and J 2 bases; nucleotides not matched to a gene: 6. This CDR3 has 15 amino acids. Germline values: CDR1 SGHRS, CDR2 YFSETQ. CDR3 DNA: TGCGCCAGCAGCTCCTCGGGAGGGCCTCAAGAGACCCAGTACTTC. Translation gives CASSSSGGPQETQYF.

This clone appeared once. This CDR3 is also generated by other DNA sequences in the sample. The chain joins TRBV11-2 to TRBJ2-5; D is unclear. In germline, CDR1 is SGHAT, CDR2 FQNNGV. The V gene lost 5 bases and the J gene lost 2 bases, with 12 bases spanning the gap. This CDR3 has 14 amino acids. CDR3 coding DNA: TGTGCCAGCAGCCCGAGACGGAGTCAAGAGACCCAGTACTTC. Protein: CASSPRRSQETQYF.

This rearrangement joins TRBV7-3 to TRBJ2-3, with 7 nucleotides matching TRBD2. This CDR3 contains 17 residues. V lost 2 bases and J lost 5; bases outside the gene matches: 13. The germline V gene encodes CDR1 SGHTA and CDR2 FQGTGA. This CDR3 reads CASSLGPSGPWGDTQYF. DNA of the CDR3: TGTGCCAGCAGCTTAGGGCCTAGCGGCCCTTGGGGAGATACGCAGTATTTT.

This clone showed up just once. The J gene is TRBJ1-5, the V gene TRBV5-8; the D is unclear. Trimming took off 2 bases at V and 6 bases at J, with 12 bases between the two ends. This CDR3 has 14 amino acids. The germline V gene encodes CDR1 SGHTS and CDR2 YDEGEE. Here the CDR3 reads CASSLAPGGQPQHF. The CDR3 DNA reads TGTGCCAGCAGCTTAGCCCCAGGCGGTCAGCCCCAGCATTTT. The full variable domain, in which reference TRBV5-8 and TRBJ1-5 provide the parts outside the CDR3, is EAGVTQSPTHLIKTRGQQATLRCSPISGHTSVYWYQQALGLGLQFLLWYDEGEERNRGNFPPRFSGRQFPNYSSELNVNALELEDSALYLCASSLAPGGQPQHFGDGTRLSIL.